These T cell receptor beta chains were read from a single sample in a study of post-analysis software for immune sequencing data. TCRdb re-analysed the PCR reads in MiXCR, keeping a single row per CDR3 protein. Of around 710,000 distinct CDR3 sequences in the sample, roughly 46% were seen once. Material for sequencing was blood. Receptor source: a girl between 10 and 17 years old with multiple sclerosis. CDR3s include the opening cysteine and the closing phenylalanine or tryptophan. The D gene is left open where the match is weak. Size is stated for part of the rows, as once, few or many counts, or as a class when the clone is expanded.

>TRBJ2-1|TRBV27|.|TRBD1|16
TGTGCCAGCAGAACCCAGGGGGCGAGGACCTACAATGAGCAGTTCTTC
CASRTQGARTYNEQFF
>TRBJ2-3|TRBV7-7|.|TRBD1|17
TGTGCTAGCAGCCCATTTAGTGGGACAGCTGGCACAGATACGCAGTATTTT
CASSPFSGTAGTDTQYF
>TRBJ2-1|TRBV5-1|.|.|13
TGCGCCAGCAGCCTGGAGTACGGTAATGAGCAGTTCTTC
CASSLEYGNEQFF
>TRBJ2-7|TRBV24-1|.|TRBD2|15
TGTGCCACCAGTGACCCTAGCGGGAGCTCCTCCGAGCAGTACTTC
CATSDPSGSSSEQYF
>TRBJ1-1|TRBV14|.|.|14
TGTGCCAGCAGTCGCGATACCGGCTACACTGAAGCTTTCTTT
CASSRDTGYTEAFF
>TRBJ2-7|TRBV5-1|few|TRBD1|15
TGCGCCAGCAGCCTGTTGGGGACAGGGGCCTACGAGCAGTACTTC
CASSLLGTGAYEQYF
>TRBJ2-7|TRBV3-1|few|TRBD1|17
TGTGCCAGCAGCCAGGGTTACTTCGGGACAGGGATCTACGAGCAGTACTTC
CASSQGYFGTGIYEQYF
>TRBJ2-7|TRBV20-1|.|.|11
TGCAGTGCTAAAACTAGGAACGAGCAGTACTTC
CSAKTRNEQYF
>TRBJ1-2|TRBV29-1|.|.|14
TGCAGCGTTGAAGAGCGCCTGAAAGGGGATGGCTACACCTTC
CSVEERLKGDGYTF
>TRBJ2-7|TRBV4-1|few|.|15
TGCGCCAGCAGCCAAGAGGACGTAGGGGCGTACGAGCAGTACTTC
CASSQEDVGAYEQYF
>TRBJ2-5|TRBV5-4|.|.|14
TGTGCCAGCAGCCCCCAGGAGGAGGCCAAGACCCAGTACTTC
CASSPQEEAKTQYF
>TRBJ2-1|TRBV10-1|.|TRBD1|14
TGCGCCAGCAGTGAGCTGGGACAGGGGGATGAGCAGTTCTTC
CASSELGQGDEQFF
>TRBJ2-7|TRBV6-1|.|TRBD1|15
TGTGCCAGCAGTGTCCATAGGGACAGGGGCTACGAGCAGTACTTC
CASSVHRDRGYEQYF
>TRBJ2-1|TRBV7-3|few|.|14
TGTGCCAGCAGCCCATCTAGGGGTAGCGATGAGCAGTTCTTC
CASSPSRGSDEQFF
>TRBJ2-1|TRBV29-1|.|TRBD2|19
TGCAGCGTCGCACCACTAGCGGGAGGCCTCAGGAGCTCCTACAATGAGCAGTTCTTC
CSVAPLAGGLRSSYNEQFF
>TRBJ2-7|TRBV12-3/TRBV12-4|.|.|17
TGTGCCAGCAGTTCCCCTAGCGCCCGAAGTTATGCCTACGAGCAGTACTTC
CASSSPSARSYAYEQYF
>TRBJ2-5|TRBV24-1|.|.|13
TGTGCCACCAGTGGATCGGACAGTGCAAGGCAGTACTTC
CATSGSDSARQYF
>TRBJ2-3|TRBV5-1|few|.|16
TGCGCCAGCAGTTTGGACGGCGCGGTTAGCACAGATACGCAGTATTTT
CASSLDGAVSTDTQYF
>TRBJ2-7|TRBV29-1|few|.|13
TGCAGCGTTGAGATAGGGACTGAATACGAGCAGTACTTC
CSVEIGTEYEQYF
>TRBJ2-1|TRBV12-3/TRBV12-4|.|.|13
TGTGCCAGCAGTATAGCGGCCACAGGTGTGCAGTTCTTC
CASSIAATGVQFF
>TRBJ2-7|TRBV20-1|.|.|14
TGCAGTGCGTATACCGGGACCGGGGCCTACGAGCAGTACTTC
CSAYTGTGAYEQYF
>TRBJ2-7|TRBV29-1|.|.|11
TGCAGCGTGACTACAGGGTACGAGCAGTACTTC
CSVTTGYEQYF